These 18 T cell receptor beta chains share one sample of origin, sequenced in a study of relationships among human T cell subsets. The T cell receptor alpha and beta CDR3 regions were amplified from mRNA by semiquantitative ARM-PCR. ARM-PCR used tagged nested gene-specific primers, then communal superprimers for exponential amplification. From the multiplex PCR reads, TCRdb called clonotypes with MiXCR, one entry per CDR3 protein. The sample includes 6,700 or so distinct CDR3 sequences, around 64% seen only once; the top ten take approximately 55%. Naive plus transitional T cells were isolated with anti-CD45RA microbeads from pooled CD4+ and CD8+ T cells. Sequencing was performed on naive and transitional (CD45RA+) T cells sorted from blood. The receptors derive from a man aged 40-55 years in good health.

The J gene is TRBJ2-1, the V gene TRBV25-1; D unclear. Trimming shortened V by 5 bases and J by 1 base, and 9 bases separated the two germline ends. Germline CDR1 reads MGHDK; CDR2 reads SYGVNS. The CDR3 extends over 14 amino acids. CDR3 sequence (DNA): TGTGCCAGCAGTAAGCACGGGTCCTACAATGAGCAGTTCTTC. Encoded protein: CASSKHGSYNEQFF. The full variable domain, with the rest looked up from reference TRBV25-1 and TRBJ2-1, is EADIYQTPRYLVIGTGKKITLECSQTMGHDKMYWYQQDPGMELHLIHYSYGVNSTEKGDLSSESTVSRIRTEHFPLTLESARPSHTSQYLCASSKHGSYNEQFFGPGTRLTVL.

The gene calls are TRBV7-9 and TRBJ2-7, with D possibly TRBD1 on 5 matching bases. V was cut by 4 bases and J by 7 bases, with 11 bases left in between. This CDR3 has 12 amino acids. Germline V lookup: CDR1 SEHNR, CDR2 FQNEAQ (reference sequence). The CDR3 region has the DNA TGTGCCAGCAGCTCAATGTCAGGGGAGCAGTACTTC. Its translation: CASSSMSGEQYF.

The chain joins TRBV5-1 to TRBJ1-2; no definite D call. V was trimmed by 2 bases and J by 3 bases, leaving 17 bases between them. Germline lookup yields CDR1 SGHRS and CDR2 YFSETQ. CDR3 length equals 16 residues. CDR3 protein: CASSFLRTAVYYGYTF. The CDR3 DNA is TGCGCCAGCAGCTTTCTTAGGACGGCAGTCTACTATGGCTACACCTTC.

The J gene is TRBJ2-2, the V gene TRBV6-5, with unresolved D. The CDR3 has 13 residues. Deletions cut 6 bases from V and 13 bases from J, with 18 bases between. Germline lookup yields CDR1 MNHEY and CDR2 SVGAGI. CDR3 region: CASSPDGLTWLFF. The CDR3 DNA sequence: TGTGCCAGCAGCCCGGACGGTCTAACTTGGCTGTTTTTT.

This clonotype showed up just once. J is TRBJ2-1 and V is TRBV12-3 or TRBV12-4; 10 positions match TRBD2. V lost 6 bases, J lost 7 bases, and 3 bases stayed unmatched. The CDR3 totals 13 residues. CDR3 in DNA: TGTGCCAGCAGGCAGCGGGAGGGAAATGAGCAGTTCTTC. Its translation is CASRQREGNEQFF.

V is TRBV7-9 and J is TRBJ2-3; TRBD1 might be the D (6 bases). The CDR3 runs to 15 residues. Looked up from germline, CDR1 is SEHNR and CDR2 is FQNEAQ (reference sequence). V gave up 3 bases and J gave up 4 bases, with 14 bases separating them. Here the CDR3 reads CASSFLVQGPDTQYF. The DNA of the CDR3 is TGTGCCAGCAGCTTTCTCGTGCAGGGGCCAGATACGCAGTATTTT.

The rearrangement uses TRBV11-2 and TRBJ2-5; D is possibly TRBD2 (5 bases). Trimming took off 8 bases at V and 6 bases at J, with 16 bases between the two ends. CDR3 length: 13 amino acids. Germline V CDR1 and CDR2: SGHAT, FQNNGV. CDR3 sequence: CASGPLRVQTQYF. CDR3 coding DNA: TGTGCCAGCGGCCCATTGCGGGTTCAGACCCAGTACTTC.

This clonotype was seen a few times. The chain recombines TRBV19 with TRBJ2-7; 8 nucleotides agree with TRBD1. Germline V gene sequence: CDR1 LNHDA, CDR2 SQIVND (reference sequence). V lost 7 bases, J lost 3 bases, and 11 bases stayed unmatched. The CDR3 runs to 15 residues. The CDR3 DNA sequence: TGTGCCAGTACCTACCGGGACAGGTGGGTCTACGAGCAGTACTTC. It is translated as CASTYRDRWVYEQYF.

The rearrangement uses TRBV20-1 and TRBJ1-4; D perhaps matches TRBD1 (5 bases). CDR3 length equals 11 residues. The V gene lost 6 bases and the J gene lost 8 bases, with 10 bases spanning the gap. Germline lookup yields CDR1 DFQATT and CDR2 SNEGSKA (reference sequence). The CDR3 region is CSAWNREKLFF. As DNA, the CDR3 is TGCAGTGCCTGGAACAGGGAAAAACTGTTTTTT.

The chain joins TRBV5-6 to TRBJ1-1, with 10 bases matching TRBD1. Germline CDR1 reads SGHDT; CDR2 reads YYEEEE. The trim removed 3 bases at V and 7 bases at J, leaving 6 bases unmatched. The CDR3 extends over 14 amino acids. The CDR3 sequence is CASSWDRGTGEAFF. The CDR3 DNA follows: TGTGCCAGCAGCTGGGACAGGGGAACGGGTGAAGCTTTCTTT.

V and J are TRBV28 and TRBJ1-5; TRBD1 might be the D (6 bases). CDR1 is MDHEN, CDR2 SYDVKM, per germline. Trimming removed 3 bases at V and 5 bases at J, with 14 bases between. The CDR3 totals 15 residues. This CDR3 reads CASSLGGGPDQPQHF. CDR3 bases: TGTGCCAGCAGTTTGGGGGGCGGGCCTGATCAGCCCCAGCATTTT. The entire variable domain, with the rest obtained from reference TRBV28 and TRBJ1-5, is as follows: DVKVTQSSRYLVKRTGEKVFLECVQDMDHENMFWYRQDPGLGLRLIYFSYDVKMKEKGDIPEGYSVSREKKERFSLILESASTNQTSMYLCASSLGGGPDQPQHFGDGTRLSIL.

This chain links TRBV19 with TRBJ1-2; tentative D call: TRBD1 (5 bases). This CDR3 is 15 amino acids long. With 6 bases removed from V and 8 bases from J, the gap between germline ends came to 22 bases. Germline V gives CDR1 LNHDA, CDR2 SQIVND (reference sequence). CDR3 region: CASRRQGETLRGYTF. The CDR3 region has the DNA TGTGCCAGTAGAAGGCAGGGCGAAACTCTACGCGGCTACACCTTC.

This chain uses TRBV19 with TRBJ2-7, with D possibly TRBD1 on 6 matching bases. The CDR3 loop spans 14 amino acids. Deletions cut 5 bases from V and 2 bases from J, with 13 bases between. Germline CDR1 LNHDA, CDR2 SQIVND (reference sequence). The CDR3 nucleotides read TGTGCCAGTAGTGCGACAGGAGCCACCTACGAGCAGTACTTC. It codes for CASSATGATYEQYF. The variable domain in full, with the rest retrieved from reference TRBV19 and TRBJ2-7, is DGGITQSPKYLFRKEGQNVTLSCEQNLNHDAMYWYRQDPGQGLRLIYYSQIVNDFQKGDIAEGYSVSREKKESFPLTVTSAQKNPTAFYLCASSATGATYEQYFGPGTRLTVT.

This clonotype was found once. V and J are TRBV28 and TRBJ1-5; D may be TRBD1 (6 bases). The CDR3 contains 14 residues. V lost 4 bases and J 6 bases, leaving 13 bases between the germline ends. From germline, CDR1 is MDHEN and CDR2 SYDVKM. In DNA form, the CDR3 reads TGTGCCAGCAGTTGGGCAGGGACAAGTCAGCCCCAGCATTTT. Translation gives CASSWAGTSQPQHF.

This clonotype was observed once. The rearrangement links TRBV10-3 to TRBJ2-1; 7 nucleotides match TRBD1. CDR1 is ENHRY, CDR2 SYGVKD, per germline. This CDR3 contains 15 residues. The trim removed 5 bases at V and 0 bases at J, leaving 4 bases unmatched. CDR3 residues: CAISQGQASYNEQFF. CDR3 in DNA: TGTGCCATCAGTCAAGGACAGGCCTCCTACAATGAGCAGTTCTTC.

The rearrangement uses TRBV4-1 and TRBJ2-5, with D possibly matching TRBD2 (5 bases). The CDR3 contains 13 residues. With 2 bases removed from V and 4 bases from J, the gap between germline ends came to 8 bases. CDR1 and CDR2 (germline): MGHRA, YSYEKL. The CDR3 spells CASSQRSGETQYF. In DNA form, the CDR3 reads TGCGCCAGCAGCCAAAGGAGCGGAGAGACCCAGTACTTC.

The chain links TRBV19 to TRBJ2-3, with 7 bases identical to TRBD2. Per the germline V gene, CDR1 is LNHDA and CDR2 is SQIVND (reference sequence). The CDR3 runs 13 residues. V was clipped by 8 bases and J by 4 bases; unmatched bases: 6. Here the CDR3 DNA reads TGTGCCAGTCGCGGGAGTAGCGCAGATACGCAGTATTTT. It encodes CASRGSSADTQYF.

The CDR3 DNA reads TGTGCCAGCAGTTGGGACAGGGCCTACGAGCAGTACTTC. It yields the protein CASSWDRAYEQYF. This sequence joins TRBV7-3 and TRBJ2-7; 9 positions agree with TRBD1. CDR3 length: 13 residues. V was clipped by 6 bases and J by 2 bases; unmatched bases: 2. Germline values: CDR1 SGHTA, CDR2 FQGTGA.